The 20 T cell receptor beta chains listed next were all sequenced from one sample in a study of blood T cells in healthy people across ages. Sample-barcoded 5' priming and a J-beta primer mix drove a second PCR of roughly 7 to 11 cycles. TCRdb recomputed calls from the 5' RACE reads with MiXCR, one row per CDR3 protein. The sample comprises approximately 1,100,000 distinct CDR3 sequences, 40% to 55% of which are singletons, and 18% rests with the top ten. Sequencing input: blood. The receptors come from a woman in her sixties in good health.

The chain joins TRBV9 to TRBJ2-3, with D unclear. There are 16 residues in the CDR3. Germline loops: CDR1 SGDLS, CDR2 YYNGEE. Trimming left V 4 bases short and J 3 bases short, with 18 bases between. This CDR3 reads CASSSRTTQPTDTQYF. The CDR3 DNA reads as TGTGCCAGCAGCTCCCGGACGACCCAACCAACAGATACGCAGTATTTT.

The chain recombines TRBV27 with TRBJ1-2, with 8 bases lining up with TRBD1. Germline loops: CDR1 MNHEY, CDR2 SMNVEV (reference sequence). CDR3 length equals 13 residues. Trimming took 5 bases from V and 8 from J; bases not matched to a gene: 7. This chain's CDR3 is CASSVGRGLGYTF. CDR3 bases: TGTGCCAGCAGTGTAGGCAGGGGGCTGGGCTACACCTTC.

This rearrangement joins TRBV27 to TRBJ2-7, with a tentative D call TRBD2 (7 bases). The CDR3 length is 14 residues. The V gene's germline CDR1 is MNHEY and CDR2 SMNVEV (reference sequence). The V gene lost 8 bases and the J gene lost 6 bases, with 20 bases spanning the gap. CDR3 loop: CASAQGGGVPEQYF. The DNA of the CDR3 is TGTGCCAGCGCCCAGGGCGGGGGCGTCCCCGAGCAGTACTTC.

In this sample, this clonotype turned up a few times. The chain carries TRBV20-1 and TRBJ2-5; TRBD2 matches 7 bases. The germline V gene encodes CDR1 DFQATT and CDR2 SNEGSKA (reference sequence). V dropped 1 base and J dropped 5; count of bases not matched to a gene: 10. The CDR3 is 15 amino acids. The CDR3 protein is CSARGYSMGGETQYF. In DNA, the CDR3 is TGCAGTGCTAGAGGGTATTCGATGGGGGGGGAGACCCAGTACTTC.

This chain connects TRBV10-2 to TRBJ2-2, with 7 bases fitting TRBD1. The length of the CDR3 is 14 residues. The V gene end was trimmed by 7 bases and the J gene end by 6 bases; junction bases not matched to a gene: 8. Germline CDR1 WSHSY, CDR2 SAAADI. The CDR3 loop is CASTSTGLAGELFF. CDR3 coding DNA: TGCGCCAGCACCTCGACAGGGTTGGCCGGGGAGCTGTTTTTT.

To note about this clonotype: Just one base apart from a much larger clone, this may be a read error. The V and J genes are TRBV11-2 and TRBJ2-6; D gene ambiguous. Germline CDR1 SGHAT, CDR2 FQNNGV. The CDR3 runs to 15 residues. V lost 1 base and J lost 0, with 4 bases in between. In DNA, the CDR3 is TGTGCCAGCAGCTTAGGGTTCTCTGGGGCCAACGTCCTGACTTTC. Translated, it gives CASSLGFSGANVLTF.

This clonotype showed up just a few times. This sequence joins TRBV7-2 and TRBJ1-5, with D perhaps matching TRBD1 (6 bases). Per the germline V gene, CDR1 is SGHTA and CDR2 is FQGNSA. The V end was cut by 2 bases, the J end by 4 bases, with 9 bases between. This CDR3 spans 14 amino acids. In nucleotides, the CDR3 is TGTGCCAGCAGCTTAATGGGGGCGAATCAGCCCCAGCATTTT. Encoded protein: CASSLMGANQPQHF. The variable domain in full, with the rest retrieved from reference TRBV7-2 and TRBJ1-5, is GAGVSQSPSNKVTEKGKDVELRCDPISGHTALYWYRQSLGQGLEFLIYFQGNSAPDKSGLPSDRFSAERTGGSVSTLTIQRTQQEDSAVYLCASSLMGANQPQHFGDGTRLSIL.

Notes on this clonotype: It may be a read error: a sequence one base away is much more abundant. This rearrangement joins TRBV13 to TRBJ2-7; 7 nucleotides align to TRBD1. The CDR3 contains 12 residues. Germline CDR1 is PRHDT and CDR2 is FYEKMQ (reference sequence). The CDR3 spells CAGSRTGGEQYF. The CDR3 coding sequence is TGTGCCGGCAGCCGGACAGGAGGCGAGCAGTACTTC.

This sequence joins TRBV6-1 and TRBJ2-7, with D possibly being TRBD1 (5 bases). The CDR3 runs 16 residues. Germline assignment: CDR1 MNHNS and CDR2 SASEGT. Between the trimmed V and J ends, which lost 6 bases and 2 bases, there was a span of 20 bases. CDR3 sequence: CASSGYKGQAPYEQYF. The CDR3, as DNA: TGTGCCAGCAGCGGATATAAGGGGCAGGCCCCCTACGAGCAGTACTTC.

This chain joins TRBV15 and TRBJ1-5; D perhaps matches TRBD1 (6 bases). CDR3 size: 17 residues. V lost 3 bases to trimming and J lost 0 bases, with 15 bases between them. CDR1 is LNHNV, CDR2 YYDKDF, per germline (reference sequence). This chain's CDR3 is CATSSRAGENSNQPQHF. The CDR3 nucleotides read TGTGCCACCAGCAGCCGGGCAGGGGAAAATAGCAATCAGCCCCAGCATTTT.

The chain uses TRBV6-5 and TRBJ2-2; D is unclear. This CDR3 has 17 residues. Germline V CDR1 and CDR2: MNHEY, SVGAGI. Trimming shortened V by 0 bases and J by 4 bases, and 15 bases separated the two germline ends. The CDR3 DNA reads TGTGCCAGCAGTTACTCGCGATCAACTCATCTCACCGGGGAGCTGTTTTTT. Translation: CASSYSRSTHLTGELFF.

This clonotype was counted a few times. This chain links TRBV6-2 or TRBV6-3 with TRBJ2-3; perhaps TRBD2 as D (5 bases). Per the germline V gene, CDR1 is MNHEY and CDR2 is SVGEGT. Trimming took off 4 bases at V and 2 bases at J, with 16 bases between the two ends. There are 16 residues in the CDR3. The CDR3 sequence is CASSSADSPYTDTQYF. The CDR3 nucleotides read TGTGCCAGCAGTTCCGCGGACTCACCGTACACAGATACGCAGTATTTT.

This clonotype was picked up a small number of times. J is TRBJ2-5 and V is TRBV30, with no clear D. Trimming cost V 4 bases and J 2 bases, with 5 bases left between them. This CDR3 region has 11 residues. Germline CDR1 GTSNPN, CDR2 SVGIG (reference sequence). CDR3 in DNA: TGTGCCTGGACAGGTCAAGAGACCCAGTACTTC. Residues: CAWTGQETQYF.

Points on this clonotype: A junction boundary mismatches the germline segment, possibly from a read error. The chain joins TRBV10-3 to TRBJ1-5; D might be TRBD1 (6 bases). Germline V lookup: CDR1 ENHRY, CDR2 SYGVKD. The CDR3 runs to 16 residues. The CDR3 sequence: CAIGELGADGNQPQHF. The CDR3 nucleotides read TGTGCCATCGGTGAGTTGGGGGCAGACGGCAATCAGCCCCAGCATTTT.

This sequence joins TRBV27 and TRBJ2-4; D might be TRBD1 or TRBD2, each matching 6 bases. The last part of the DNA fits TRBJ2-7 better; the J call may be wrong. Germline V CDR1 and CDR2: MNHEY, SMNVEV (reference sequence). The CDR3 totals 15 residues. The chain's CDR3 is CASRGTGGHSYEQYF. DNA for the CDR3: TGTGCCAGCAGGGGGACCGGGGGCCACTCCTACGAGCAGTACTTC.

This rearrangement joins TRBV6-4 to TRBJ2-1, with 9 bases matching TRBD2. This CDR3 comprises 20 residues. Trimming removed 0 bases from V and 10 bases from J; junction bases left unmatched: 22. Germline CDR1 and CDR2: MRHNA and SNTAGT. The CDR3 loop reads CASSDSPLAGPPSICWEQFF. CDR3 in DNA: TGTGCCAGCAGTGACTCCCCCCTAGCGGGGCCTCCATCCATTTGCTGGGAGCAGTTCTTC.

This chain connects TRBV28 to TRBJ2-5; either TRBD1 or TRBD2 may supply D (7 bases each). CDR1 and CDR2 from the germline V gene are MDHEN and SYDVKM. The CDR3 has 14 amino acids. Trimming pared 6 bases from V and 7 bases from J, leaving 18 bases between. The CDR3 region has the DNA TGTGCCAGCAGCTCACACGACAGGGAGGGGACCCAGTACTTC. Amino acid sequence: CASSSHDREGTQYF.

The V gene is TRBV6-6, the J gene TRBJ2-7; 9 positions match TRBD2. The J call may be wrong; the DNA end is better matched by TRBJ2-4. CDR1 and CDR2 from the germline V gene are MNHNY and SVGAGI (reference sequence). CDR3 length: 16 amino acids. The CDR3 nucleotides are TGTGCCAGCAGTTACTCAGGCGGGGGGGCCGTAGACATTCAGTACTTC. This encodes CASSYSGGGAVDIQYF.

The rearrangement links TRBV27 to TRBJ2-7; tentative D call: TRBD1 (6 bases). V was clipped by 6 bases and J by 1 base, with 13 bases between them. The germline CDR1 and CDR2 sequences are MNHEY and SMNVEV (reference sequence). The CDR3 sequence is 14 residues long. Here the CDR3 DNA reads TGTGCCAGCAGGACGTGGGGGCAGTCCTACGAGCAGTACTTC. Residues: CASRTWGQSYEQYF.

The chain is built from TRBV14 and TRBJ2-3, with TRBD1 as a possible D gene (6 bases). Germline V lookup: CDR1 SGHDN, CDR2 FVKESK. The CDR3 is 15 amino acids. V lost 4 bases, J lost 3 bases, and 14 bases lay in between. CDR3 coding DNA: TGTGCCAGCAGCCCCGGACAGCCTAAAACAGATACGCAGTATTTT. Translation gives CASSPGQPKTDTQYF.